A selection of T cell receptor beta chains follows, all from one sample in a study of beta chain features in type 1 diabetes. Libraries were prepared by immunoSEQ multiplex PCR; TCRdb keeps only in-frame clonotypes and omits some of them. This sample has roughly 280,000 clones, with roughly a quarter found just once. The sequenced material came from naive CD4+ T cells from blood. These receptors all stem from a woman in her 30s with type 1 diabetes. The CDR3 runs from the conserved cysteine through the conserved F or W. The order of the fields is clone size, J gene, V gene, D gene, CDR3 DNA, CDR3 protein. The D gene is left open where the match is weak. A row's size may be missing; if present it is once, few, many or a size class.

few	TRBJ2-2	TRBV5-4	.	TGTGCCAGCAGCTTGCAGGGGAACACCGGGGAGCTGTTTTTT	CASSLQGNTGELFF
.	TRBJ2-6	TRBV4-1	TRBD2	TGCGCCAGCAGCCAACAAGCGGGAGTGATGGCCAACGTCCTGACTTTC	CASSQQAGVMANVLTF
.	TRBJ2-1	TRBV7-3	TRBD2	TGTGCCAGCAGCCCGCGACTAGCGGGAAAGAATGAGCAGTTCTTC	CASSPRLAGKNEQFF
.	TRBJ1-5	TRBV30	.	TGTGCCTGGAGTCCCGACAGGCTGAGCAATCAGCCCCAGCATTTT	CAWSPDRLSNQPQHF
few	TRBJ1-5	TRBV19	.	TGTGCCAGTAGGAGTAATAGCAATCAGCCCCAGCATTTT	CASRSNSNQPQHF
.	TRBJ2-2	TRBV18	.	TGTGCCAGCTCACCACCGTCCCTATCGAACACCGGGGAGCTGTTTTTT	CASSPPSLSNTGELFF
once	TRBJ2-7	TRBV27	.	TGTGCCAGCAGTTTAAGAGGACTGGGAGTCTACGAGCAGTACTTC	CASSLRGLGVYEQYF
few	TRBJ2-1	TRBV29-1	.	TGCAGCGTTGCCCCGAGCTCCTACAATGAGCAGTTCTTC	CSVAPSSYNEQFF
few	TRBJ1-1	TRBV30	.	TGTGCCTGGGGCCAGGGGACAACGAACACTGAAGCTTTCTTT	CAWGQGTTNTEAFF
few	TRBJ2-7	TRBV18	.	TGTGCCAGCTCACCGAGGGACATCTCCTACGAGCAGTACTTC	CASSPRDISYEQYF
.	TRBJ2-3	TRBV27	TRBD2	TGTGCCAGCAGTTGGAGGTTAGCGGGAGGACCAGATACGCAGTATTTT	CASSWRLAGGPDTQYF
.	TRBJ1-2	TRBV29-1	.	TGCAGCGTCACCTCCCGACTGGAAGCTAACTATGGCTACACCTTC	CSVTSRLEANYGYTF
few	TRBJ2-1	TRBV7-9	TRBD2	TGTGCCAGCAGCCTCAGACTAGCGGGAGTCAATGAGCAGTTCTTC	CASSLRLAGVNEQFF
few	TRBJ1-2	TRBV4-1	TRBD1	TGCGCCAGCAGCCAAGAACAGGGGAACTATGGCTACACCTTC	CASSQEQGNYGYTF
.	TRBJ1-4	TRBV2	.	TGTGCCAGCAGTGAAGCCCGAAAACTGTTTTTT	CASSEARKLFF
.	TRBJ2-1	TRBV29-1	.	TGCAGCGTTGTGCCGGTGGTAGTGACCTACAATGAGCAGTTCTTC	CSVVPVVVTYNEQFF
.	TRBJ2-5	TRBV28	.	TGTGCCAGCAGTTTAAACGCAGGGTTCCTACAAGAGACCCAGTACTTC	CASSLNAGFLQETQYF